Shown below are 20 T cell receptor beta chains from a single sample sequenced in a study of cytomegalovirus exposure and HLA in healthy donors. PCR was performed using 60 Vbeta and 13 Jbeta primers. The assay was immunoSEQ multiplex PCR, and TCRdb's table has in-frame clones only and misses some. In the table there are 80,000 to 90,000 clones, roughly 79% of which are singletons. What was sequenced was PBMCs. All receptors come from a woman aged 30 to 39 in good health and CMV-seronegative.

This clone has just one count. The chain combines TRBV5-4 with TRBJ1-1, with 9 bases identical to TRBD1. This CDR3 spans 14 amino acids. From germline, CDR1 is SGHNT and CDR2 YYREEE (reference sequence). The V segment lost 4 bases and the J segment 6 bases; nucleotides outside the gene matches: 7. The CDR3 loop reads CASSRDRVNPEAFF. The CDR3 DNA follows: TGTGCCAGCAGCCGGGACAGGGTAAATCCTGAAGCTTTCTTT.

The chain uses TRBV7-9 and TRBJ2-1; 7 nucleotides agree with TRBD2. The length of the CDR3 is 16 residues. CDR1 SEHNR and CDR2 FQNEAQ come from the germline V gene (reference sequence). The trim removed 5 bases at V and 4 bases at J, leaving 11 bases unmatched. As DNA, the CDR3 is TGTGCCAGCAGCCAACGGGAGGCCCGGGGGTACAATGAGCAGTTCTTC. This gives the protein CASSQREARGYNEQFF. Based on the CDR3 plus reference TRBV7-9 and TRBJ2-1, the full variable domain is DTGVSQNPRHKITKRGQNVTFRCDPISEHNRLYWYRQTLGQGPEFLTYFQNEAQLEKSRLLSDRFSAERPKGSFSTLEIQRTEQGDSAMYLCASSQREARGYNEQFFGPGTRLTVL.

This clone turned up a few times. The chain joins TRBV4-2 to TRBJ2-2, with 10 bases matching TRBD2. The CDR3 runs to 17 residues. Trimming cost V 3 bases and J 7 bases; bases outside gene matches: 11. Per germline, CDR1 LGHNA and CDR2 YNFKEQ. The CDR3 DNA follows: TGTGCCAGCAGCCAGGAACCTAGCGGGAGCAAGAACGGGGAGCTGTTTTTT. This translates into CASSQEPSGSKNGELFF.

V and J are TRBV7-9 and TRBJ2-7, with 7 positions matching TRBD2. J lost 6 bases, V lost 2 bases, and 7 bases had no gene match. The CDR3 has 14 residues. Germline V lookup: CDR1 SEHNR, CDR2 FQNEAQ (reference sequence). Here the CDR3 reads CASSLIAGSGEQYF. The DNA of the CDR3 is TGTGCCAGCAGCTTAATAGCGGGTTCGGGCGAGCAGTACTTC.

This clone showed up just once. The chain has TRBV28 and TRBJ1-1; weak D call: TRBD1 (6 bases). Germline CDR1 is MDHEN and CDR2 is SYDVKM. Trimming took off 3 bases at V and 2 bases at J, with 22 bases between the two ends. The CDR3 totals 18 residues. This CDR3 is CASSLDPLFRGQNTEAFF. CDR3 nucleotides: TGTGCCAGCAGTTTGGACCCCTTGTTCAGGGGTCAAAACACTGAAGCTTTCTTT.

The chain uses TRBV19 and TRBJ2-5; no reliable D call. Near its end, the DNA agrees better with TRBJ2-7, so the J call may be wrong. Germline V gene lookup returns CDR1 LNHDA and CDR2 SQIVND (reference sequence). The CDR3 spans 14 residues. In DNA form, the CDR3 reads TGTGCCAGTAGTATGAGGTTTAGCTCCTACGAGCAGTACTTC. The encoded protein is CASSMRFSSYEQYF.

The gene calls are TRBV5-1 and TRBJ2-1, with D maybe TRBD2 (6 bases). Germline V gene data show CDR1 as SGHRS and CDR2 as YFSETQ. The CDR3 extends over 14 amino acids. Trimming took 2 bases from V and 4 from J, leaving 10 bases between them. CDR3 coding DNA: TGCGCCAGCAGCTTTGGAGGGAGTTACAATGAGCAGTTCTTC. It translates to CASSFGGSYNEQFF.

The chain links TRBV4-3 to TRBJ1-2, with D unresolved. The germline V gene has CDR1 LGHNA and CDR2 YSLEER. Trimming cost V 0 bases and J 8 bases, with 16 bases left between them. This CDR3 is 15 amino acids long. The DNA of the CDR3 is TGCGCCAGCAGCCAAGATTTGGCGGGCGACTTGGGCTACACCTTC. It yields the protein CASSQDLAGDLGYTF.

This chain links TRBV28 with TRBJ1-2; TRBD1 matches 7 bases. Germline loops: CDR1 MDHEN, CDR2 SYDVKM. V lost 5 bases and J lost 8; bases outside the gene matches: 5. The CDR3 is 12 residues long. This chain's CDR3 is CASSQQGMGYTF. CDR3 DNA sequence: TGTGCCAGCAGTCAACAGGGGATGGGCTACACCTTC.

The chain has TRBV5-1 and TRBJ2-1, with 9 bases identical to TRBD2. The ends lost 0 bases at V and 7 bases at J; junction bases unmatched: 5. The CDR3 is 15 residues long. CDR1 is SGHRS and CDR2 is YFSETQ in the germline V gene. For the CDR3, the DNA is TGCGCCAGCAGCTTGGACCCTAGCGGGGCAAATGAGCAGTTCTTC. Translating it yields CASSLDPSGANEQFF.

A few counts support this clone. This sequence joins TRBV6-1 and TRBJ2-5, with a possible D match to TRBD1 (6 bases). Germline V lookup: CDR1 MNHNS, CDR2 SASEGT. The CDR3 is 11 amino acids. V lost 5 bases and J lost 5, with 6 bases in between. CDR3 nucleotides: TGTGCCAGCAGTCAGGGGGAGACCCAGTACTTC. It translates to CASSQGETQYF.

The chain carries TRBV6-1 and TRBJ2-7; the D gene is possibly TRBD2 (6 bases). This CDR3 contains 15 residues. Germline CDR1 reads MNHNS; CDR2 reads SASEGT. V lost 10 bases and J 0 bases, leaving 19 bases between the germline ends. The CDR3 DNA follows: TGTGCCACCGTTGGCGGGATTTTAAGCTCCTACGAGCAGTACTTC. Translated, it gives CATVGGILSSYEQYF.

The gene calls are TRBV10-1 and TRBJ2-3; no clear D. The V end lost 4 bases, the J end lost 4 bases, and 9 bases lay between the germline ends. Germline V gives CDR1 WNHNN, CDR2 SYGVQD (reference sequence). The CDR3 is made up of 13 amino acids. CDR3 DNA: TGCGCCAGCAGTGGGGTCCGGGCAGATACGCAGTATTTT. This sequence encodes CASSGVRADTQYF.

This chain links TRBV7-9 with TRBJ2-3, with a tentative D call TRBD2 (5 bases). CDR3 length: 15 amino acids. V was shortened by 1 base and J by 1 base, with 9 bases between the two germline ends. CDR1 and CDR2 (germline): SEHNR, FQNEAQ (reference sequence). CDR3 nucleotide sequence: TGTGCCAGCAGCTTAGGACTTAGCGGCACAGATACGCAGTATTTT. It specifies CASSLGLSGTDTQYF.

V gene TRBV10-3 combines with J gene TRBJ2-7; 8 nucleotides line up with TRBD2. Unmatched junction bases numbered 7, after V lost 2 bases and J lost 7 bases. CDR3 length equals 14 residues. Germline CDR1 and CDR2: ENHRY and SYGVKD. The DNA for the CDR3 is TGTGCCATCAGTGAGGGGACTAGAGGAGAGGAGCAGTACTTC. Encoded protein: CAISEGTRGEEQYF.

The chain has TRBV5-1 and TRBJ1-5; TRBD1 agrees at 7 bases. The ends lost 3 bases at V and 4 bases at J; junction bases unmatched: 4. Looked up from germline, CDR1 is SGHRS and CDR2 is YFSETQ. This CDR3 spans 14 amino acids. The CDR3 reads CASSWGQPNQPQHF. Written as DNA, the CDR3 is TGCGCCAGCAGCTGGGGACAGCCGAATCAGCCCCAGCATTTT.

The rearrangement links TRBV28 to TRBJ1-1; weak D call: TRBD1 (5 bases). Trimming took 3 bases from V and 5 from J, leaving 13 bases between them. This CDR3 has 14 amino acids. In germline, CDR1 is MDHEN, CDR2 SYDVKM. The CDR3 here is CASSLFQEGTEAFF. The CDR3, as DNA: TGTGCCAGCAGTTTGTTCCAGGAGGGGACTGAAGCTTTCTTT.

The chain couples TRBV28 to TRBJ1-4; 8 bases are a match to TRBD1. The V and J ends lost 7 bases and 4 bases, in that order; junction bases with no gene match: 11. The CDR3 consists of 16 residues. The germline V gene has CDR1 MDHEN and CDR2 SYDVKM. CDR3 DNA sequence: TGTGCCAGCATCCAACTCAGGGGGCGGGGTAATGAAAAACTGTTTTTT. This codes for CASIQLRGRGNEKLFF. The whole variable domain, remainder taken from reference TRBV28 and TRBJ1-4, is DVKVTQSSRYLVKRTGEKVFLECVQDMDHENMFWYRQDPGLGLRLIYFSYDVKMKEKGDIPEGYSVSREKKERFSLILESASTNQTSMYLCASIQLRGRGNEKLFFGSGTQLSVL.

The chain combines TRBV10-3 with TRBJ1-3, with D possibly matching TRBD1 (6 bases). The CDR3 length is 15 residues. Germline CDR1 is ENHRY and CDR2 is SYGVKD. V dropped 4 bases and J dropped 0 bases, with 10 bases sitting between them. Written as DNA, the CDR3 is TGTGCCATCAGTGGGACAGTTACCTCTGGAAACACCATATATTTT. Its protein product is CAISGTVTSGNTIYF.

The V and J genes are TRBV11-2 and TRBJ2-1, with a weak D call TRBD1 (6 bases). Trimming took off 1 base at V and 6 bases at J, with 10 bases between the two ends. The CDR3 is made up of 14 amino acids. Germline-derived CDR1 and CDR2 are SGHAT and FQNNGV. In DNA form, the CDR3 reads TGTGCCAGCAGCTTAGCTTCCAGGGGCAATGAGCAGTTCTTC. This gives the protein CASSLASRGNEQFF.